Listed here are 30 T cell receptor beta chains from one sample, sequenced in a study of siplizumab effects on memory and regulatory T cells. The data were produced by immunoSEQ multiplex PCR, yet TCRdb's version contains in-frame clones alone and is incomplete. The profile covers 85,000 to 130,000 clones, with about 93% appearing a single time and 0.55% to 0.65% taken by the ten largest. Sequenced material: Tregs sorted from blood. These receptors all stem from a human donor in good health.

The V gene is TRBV7-2, the J gene TRBJ2-1; no clear D gene. The length of the CDR3 is 13 residues. Germline V CDR1 and CDR2: SGHTA, FQGNSA. Trimming removed 6 bases at V and 6 bases at J, with 12 bases between. The CDR3 sequence is CASRLNSGNEQFF. The CDR3 bases are TGTGCCAGCAGGCTAAACTCTGGCAATGAGCAGTTCTTC.

The chain is built from TRBV6-5 and TRBJ1-1; a weak D match, TRBD1 (6 bases). Trimming took 5 bases from V and 1 from J, leaving 11 bases between them. Germline V gives CDR1 MNHEY, CDR2 SVGAGI. This CDR3 is 14 amino acids long. CDR3 bases: TGTGCCAGCAGTAGATCGACAGGGAACACTGAAGCTTTCTTT. Translated, it gives CASSRSTGNTEAFF.

The chain links TRBV5-4 to TRBJ2-2; no clear D. Trimming removed 3 bases at V and 0 bases at J, with 6 bases between. The CDR3 contains 14 residues. Germline V lookup: CDR1 SGHNT, CDR2 YYREEE (reference sequence). DNA for the CDR3: TGTGCCAGCAGCTATCCCACGAACACCGGGGAGCTGTTTTTT. Translated, it gives CASSYPTNTGELFF.

The V and J genes are TRBV18 and TRBJ2-7, with 7 nucleotides matching TRBD2. Losses at the gene ends were 4 bases for V and 0 bases for J; bases not matched to a gene: 12. Per germline, CDR1 KGHSH and CDR2 LQKENI. The CDR3 extends over 17 amino acids. The CDR3 DNA reads TGTGCCAGCTCACGAAGTGAGGGCGGGAGCTACTCCTACGAGCAGTACTTC. This encodes CASSRSEGGSYSYEQYF.

The chain combines TRBV10-1 with TRBJ2-1; D call uncertain. Germline assignment: CDR1 WNHNN and CDR2 SYGVQD (reference sequence). V lost 3 bases, J lost 6 bases, and 18 bases lay in between. The CDR3 is made up of 16 amino acids. CDR3 loop: CASSESVWQPRNEQFF. For the CDR3, the DNA is TGCGCCAGCAGTGAATCCGTGTGGCAGCCTCGCAATGAGCAGTTCTTC.

The CDR3 nucleotides are TGCGCCAGCAGCCCGGGGGGCTACTATAATTCACCCCTCCACTTT. As protein: CASSPGGYYNSPLHF. The rearrangement uses TRBV5-1 and TRBJ1-6; D might be TRBD1 (6 bases). The V end lost 4 bases, the J end lost 3 bases, and 11 bases lay between the germline ends. The CDR3 runs to 15 residues. In germline, CDR1 is SGHRS, CDR2 YFSETQ. Drawing the rest from reference TRBV5-1 and TRBJ1-6, the complete variable domain is KAGVTQTPRYLIKTRGQQVTLSCSPISGHRSVSWYQQTPGQGLQFLFEYFSETQRNKGNFPGRFSGRQFSNSRSEMNVSTLELGDSALYLCASSPGGYYNSPLHFGNGTRLTVT.

The rearrangement uses TRBV7-2 and TRBJ1-1, with D unclear. Germline V gives CDR1 SGHTA, CDR2 FQGNSA. This CDR3 contains 14 residues. Trimming took 5 bases from V and 1 from J, leaving 11 bases between them. CDR3 sequence (DNA): TGTGCCAGCAGCCCCGGACCCGAGAACACTGAAGCTTTCTTT. This encodes CASSPGPENTEAFF.

The gene calls are TRBV11-2 and TRBJ1-2; unclear D gene. This CDR3 comprises 13 residues. Germline CDR1 reads SGHAT; CDR2 reads FQNNGV. Deletions cut 0 bases from V and 8 bases from J, with 10 bases between. CDR3 residues: CASSLDQVQGYTF. In nucleotides, the CDR3 is TGTGCCAGCAGCTTAGATCAAGTCCAGGGCTACACCTTC.

V is TRBV5-1 and J is TRBJ1-2, with 9 bases lining up with TRBD1. The length of the CDR3 is 16 residues. Trimming at V came to 0 bases and at J to 4 bases, leaving 7 bases not matched to a gene. Germline loops: CDR1 SGHRS, CDR2 YFSETQ. The CDR3 protein is CASSLAGGTGSYGYTF. CDR3 nucleotides: TGCGCCAGCAGCTTGGCAGGGGGGACAGGGTCCTATGGCTACACCTTC.

J is TRBJ2-3 and V is TRBV19; no reliable D call. This CDR3 has 11 residues. Germline values: CDR1 LNHDA, CDR2 SQIVND (reference sequence). V was shortened by 6 bases and J by 5 bases, with 6 bases between the two germline ends. CDR3 bases: TGTGCCAGTAGAAACGTAGATACGCAGTATTTT. Residues: CASRNVDTQYF.

This sequence joins TRBV10-2 and TRBJ2-7; 8 positions agree with TRBD1. Germline CDR1 WSHSY, CDR2 SAAADI. With 4 bases clipped from V and 2 bases from J, the junction kept 16 bases outside the gene matches. CDR3 size: 18 residues. CDR3 residues: CASSVGIVRSGQAYEQYF. The CDR3 bases are TGCGCCAGCAGTGTCGGCATAGTCCGGTCGGGACAGGCCTACGAGCAGTACTTC.

The gene calls are TRBV19 and TRBJ2-1; tentative D call: TRBD2 (6 bases). The germline CDR1 and CDR2 sequences are LNHDA and SQIVND (reference sequence). V was shortened by 8 bases and J by 9 bases, with 17 bases between the two germline ends. This CDR3 region has 13 residues. The CDR3 nucleotides are TGTGCCAGTCGATGGGAGGAGTTGGGTGAGCAGTTCTTC. Protein product: CASRWEELGEQFF.

The chain has TRBV5-1 and TRBJ1-1, with D perhaps matching TRBD1 (5 bases). V was pared by 7 bases and J by 0 bases, with 7 bases between. CDR3 length equals 12 residues. CDR1 is SGHRS, CDR2 YFSETQ, per germline. The CDR3 sequence: CASQDMNTEAFF. The CDR3, as DNA: TGCGCCAGCCAGGACATGAACACTGAAGCTTTCTTT.

The chain links TRBV5-6 to TRBJ1-1; D remains ambiguous. V dropped 4 bases and J dropped 3 bases, with 10 bases sitting between them. Germline loops: CDR1 SGHDT, CDR2 YYEEEE. The CDR3 is 13 amino acids. CDR3: CASSPIFHTEAFF. The CDR3 region has the DNA TGTGCCAGCAGCCCTATATTCCACACTGAAGCTTTCTTT.

V gene TRBV5-1 combines with J gene TRBJ2-2; D remains ambiguous. Germline V gene sequence: CDR1 SGHRS, CDR2 YFSETQ. The V end was cut by 0 bases, the J end by 4 bases, with 16 bases between. This CDR3 region has 17 residues. CDR3 nucleotide sequence: TGCGCCAGCAGCTTGGGTGTTTCGGCCTGGGCCACCGGGGAGCTGTTTTTT. Amino acids: CASSLGVSAWATGELFF.

This clone was seen a handful of times. The rearrangement links TRBV14 to TRBJ1-2; TRBD1 agrees at 8 bases. The germline CDR1 and CDR2 sequences are SGHDN and FVKESK. The CDR3 is 18 residues long. V was clipped by 4 bases and J by 8 bases; unmatched bases: 21. The CDR3, as DNA: TGTGCCAGCAGCCCCCTAAGTGGCGGCAGGGGGCGAGCGGGCGGCTACACCTTC. As protein: CASSPLSGGRGRAGGYTF.

V usage is TRBV13 and J usage is TRBJ2-7; 9 nucleotides agree with TRBD2. CDR1 is PRHDT and CDR2 is FYEKMQ in the germline V gene (reference sequence). CDR3 size: 15 residues. V shed 3 bases and J 5 bases; nucleotides not matched to a gene: 8. The CDR3 region has the DNA TGTGCCAGCAGCTTTGGGGCGGGAGGGCCTCACGAGCAGTACTTC. Translating it yields CASSFGAGGPHEQYF.

The chain has TRBV18 and TRBJ2-7; unclear D gene. This CDR3 is built from 14 residues. Germline CDR1 reads KGHSH; CDR2 reads LQKENI. Trimming took off 3 bases at V and 0 bases at J, with 9 bases between the two ends. The DNA for the CDR3 is TGTGCCAGCTCACCGGGTGGAAGCTCCTACGAGCAGTACTTC. Translated: CASSPGGSSYEQYF.

V gene TRBV11-2 combines with J gene TRBJ2-7, with TRBD1 as a possible D gene (6 bases). Germline assignment: CDR1 SGHAT and CDR2 FQNNGV. The V end lost 2 bases, the J end lost 6 bases, and 8 bases lay between the germline ends. The CDR3 loop spans 12 amino acids. The DNA of the CDR3 is TGTGCCAGCAGCTTAACAGGGATCGAGCAGTACTTC. Its protein is CASSLTGIEQYF.

V usage is TRBV7-9 and J usage is TRBJ1-2; the D gene is possibly TRBD1 (5 bases). The CDR3 has 16 amino acids. Between the trimmed V and J ends, which lost 5 bases and 8 bases, there was a span of 24 bases. Germline loops: CDR1 SEHNR, CDR2 FQNEAQ (reference sequence). This CDR3 reads CASSPYNVQAFRGYTF. The CDR3 nucleotides read TGTGCCAGCAGCCCATACAATGTACAGGCCTTTCGGGGCTACACCTTC.

The chain has TRBV11-2 and TRBJ2-1, with TRBD2 matching over 10 bases. CDR1 and CDR2 (germline): SGHAT, FQNNGV. The CDR3 runs to 16 residues. Trimming cost V 6 bases and J 4 bases; bases outside gene matches: 9. In DNA, the CDR3 is TGTGCCAGCAGGAAGCCGGGACTAGCGCCTTACAATGAGCAGTTCTTC. Protein: CASRKPGLAPYNEQFF.

The CDR3 DNA is TGTGCCAGCAGCTTAGCCGGGCTCAATGAGCAGTTCTTC. Amino acids: CASSLAGLNEQFF. J is TRBJ2-1 and V is TRBV11-2; D not certain. CDR1 SGHAT and CDR2 FQNNGV come from the germline V gene. The CDR3 has 13 residues. Trimming pared 1 base from V and 6 bases from J, leaving 7 bases between.

CDR3 protein: CASSLVVSYEQYF. DNA of the CDR3: TGTGCCAGCAGCTTAGTTGTCTCCTACGAGCAGTACTTC. V gene TRBV11-2 combines with J gene TRBJ2-7; no clear D gene. The CDR3 spans 13 residues. In germline, CDR1 is SGHAT, CDR2 FQNNGV. Trimming cost V 1 base and J 0 bases, with 4 bases left between them.

This clone was seen a handful of times. The chain employs TRBV10-2 and TRBJ1-5; D might be TRBD1 (5 bases). Germline-derived CDR1 and CDR2 are WSHSY and SAAADI. Trimming pared 5 bases from V and 10 bases from J, leaving 12 bases between. The CDR3 runs to 12 residues. The chain's CDR3 is CASSSGGSPQHF. The DNA for the CDR3 is TGCGCCAGCAGTTCCGGGGGTAGTCCCCAGCATTTT.

The chain is built from TRBV6-5 and TRBJ1-3; D gene ambiguous. Germline V gene data show CDR1 as MNHEY and CDR2 as SVGAGI. The CDR3 totals 13 residues. The V end lost 6 bases, the J end lost 0 bases, and 6 bases lay between the germline ends. The CDR3 sequence is CASRTASGNTIYF. CDR3 bases: TGTGCCAGCAGAACAGCCTCTGGAAACACCATATATTTT.

V and J are TRBV28 and TRBJ2-5, with 10 positions matching TRBD2. The CDR3 is made up of 15 amino acids. After removal of 5 bases from V and 5 bases from J, the junction contained 8 bases not matched to a gene. Germline CDR1 MDHEN, CDR2 SYDVKM. This chain's CDR3 is CASSTPTSGLETQYF. The CDR3 coding sequence is TGTGCCAGCAGTACCCCGACTAGCGGGCTGGAGACCCAGTACTTC. Based on the CDR3 plus reference TRBV28 and TRBJ2-5, the full variable domain is DVKVTQSSRYLVKRTGEKVFLECVQDMDHENMFWYRQDPGLGLRLIYFSYDVKMKEKGDIPEGYSVSREKKERFSLILESASTNQTSMYLCASSTPTSGLETQYFGPGTRLLVL.

The V gene is TRBV5-1, the J gene TRBJ2-4; a weak D match, TRBD2 (6 bases). V shed 5 bases and J shed 4 bases, with 10 bases lying between them. The CDR3 length is 13 residues. Germline V gene lookup returns CDR1 SGHRS and CDR2 YFSETQ. Here the CDR3 reads CASSIGGKNIQYF. In nucleotides, the CDR3 is TGCGCCAGCAGTATCGGGGGAAAAAACATTCAGTACTTC.

V and J are TRBV5-6 and TRBJ2-4; D gene uncertain. CDR1 is SGHDT and CDR2 is YYEEEE in the germline V gene. The CDR3 has 16 amino acids. The V and J ends lost 2 bases and 0 bases respectively, with 12 bases between them. CDR3 amino acids: CASSFYGIVAKNIQYF. In DNA, the CDR3 is TGTGCCAGCAGCTTTTACGGCATCGTAGCCAAAAACATTCAGTACTTC.

The J gene is TRBJ2-2, the V gene TRBV7-9; D call uncertain. Trimming took 3 bases from V and 6 from J, leaving 8 bases between them. CDR3 length equals 13 residues. Germline V gene lookup returns CDR1 SEHNR and CDR2 FQNEAQ (reference sequence). The CDR3 region is CASSFYVSGELFF. The CDR3 nucleotides read TGTGCCAGCAGCTTCTACGTATCCGGGGAGCTGTTTTTT.

This chain links TRBV11-2 with TRBJ1-1; no clear D gene. Germline CDR1 is SGHAT and CDR2 is FQNNGV. This CDR3 comprises 13 residues. The V end lost 0 bases, the J end lost 4 bases, and 6 bases lay between the germline ends. As DNA, the CDR3 is TGTGCCAGCAGCTTAGATCGAATCACTGAAGCTTTCTTT. Translated, it gives CASSLDRITEAFF.